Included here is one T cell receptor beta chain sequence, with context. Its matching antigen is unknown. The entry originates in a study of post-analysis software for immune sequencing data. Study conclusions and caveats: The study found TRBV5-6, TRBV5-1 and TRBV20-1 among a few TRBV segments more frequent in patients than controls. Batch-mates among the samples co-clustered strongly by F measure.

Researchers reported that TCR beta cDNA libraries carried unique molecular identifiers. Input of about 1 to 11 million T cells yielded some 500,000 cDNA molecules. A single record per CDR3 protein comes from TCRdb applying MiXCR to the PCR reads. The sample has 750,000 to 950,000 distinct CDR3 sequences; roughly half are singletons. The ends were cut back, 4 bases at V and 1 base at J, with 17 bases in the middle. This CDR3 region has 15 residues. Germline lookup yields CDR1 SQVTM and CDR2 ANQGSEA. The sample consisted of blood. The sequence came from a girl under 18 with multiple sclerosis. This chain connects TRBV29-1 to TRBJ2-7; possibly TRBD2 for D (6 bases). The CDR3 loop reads CSVVLVGGSSYEQYF. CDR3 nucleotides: TGCAGCGTTGTTTTGGTGGGAGGTAGTTCCTACGAGCAGTACTTC.